One sample yielded the 32 T cell receptor beta chains listed below, sequenced in a study of cytomegalovirus exposure and HLA in healthy donors. PCR amplification relied on 60 Vbeta primers (plus 13 Jbeta primers). Sequenced by immunoSEQ multiplex PCR; TCRdb stores in-frame clones only, minus some. The sample lists approximately 190,000 clones, 80% to 90% occurring once. The sample taken for sequencing was PBMCs. The receptors shown here come from a man aged 30 to 45 in good health and CMV-seronegative.

This clone was seen a few times. The CDR3: CASSLSSGNSNQPQHF. CDR3 sequence (DNA): TGTGCCAGCAGCTTATCGTCGGGGAATAGCAATCAGCCCCAGCATTTT. The rearrangement links TRBV11-2 to TRBJ1-5; D not certain. The germline V gene encodes CDR1 SGHAT and CDR2 FQNNGV. The CDR3 extends over 16 amino acids. V lost 2 bases and J lost 0, with 11 bases in between.

The rearrangement joins TRBV28 to TRBJ2-1, with TRBD2 matching 7 bases. Trimming at V came to 8 bases and at J to 0 bases, leaving 13 bases not matched to a gene. The CDR3 contains 17 residues. From germline, CDR1 is MDHEN and CDR2 SYDVKM. Written as DNA, the CDR3 is TGTGCCAGCGGACTCGCGGGAGCGGAAAGCTCCTACAATGAGCAGTTCTTC. Protein product: CASGLAGAESSYNEQFF.

This rearrangement joins TRBV2 to TRBJ2-1; perhaps TRBD1 as D (5 bases). The CDR3 sequence is 13 residues long. V lost 4 bases and J 4 bases, leaving 8 bases between the germline ends. Germline V gives CDR1 SNHLY, CDR2 FYNNEI. The CDR3 DNA is TGTGCCAGCAGTGTTTGGACATACAATGAGCAGTTCTTC. Its translation is CASSVWTYNEQFF.

The chain is built from TRBV28 and TRBJ2-2; 7 bases line up with TRBD1. Trimming removed 4 bases from V and 3 bases from J; junction bases left unmatched: 11. Germline V lookup: CDR1 MDHEN, CDR2 SYDVKM. The CDR3 extends over 17 amino acids. Here the CDR3 DNA reads TGTGCCAGCAGTTGGGGAAAAGGGGGCGAAGACACCGGGGAGCTGTTTTTT. Its translation is CASSWGKGGEDTGELFF.

The rearrangement joins TRBV18 to TRBJ2-5; TRBD1 might be the D (6 bases). CDR3 size: 13 residues. Germline-derived CDR1 and CDR2 are KGHSH and LQKENI. Trimming stripped 4 bases from V and 1 base from J, with 7 bases between. The CDR3 loop is CASSRQAQETQYF. CDR3 coding DNA: TGTGCCAGCTCACGACAGGCCCAAGAGACCCAGTACTTC.

This chain connects TRBV7-2 to TRBJ2-7; 8 bases fit TRBD2. Looked up from germline, CDR1 is SGHTA and CDR2 is FQGNSA. Trimming took 5 bases from V and 3 from J; bases not matched to a gene: 9. CDR3 length: 15 residues. CDR3 nucleotides: TGTGCCAGCAGCCCCAGGCGGGGGGTGGGCTACGAGCAGTACTTC. Translation: CASSPRRGVGYEQYF.

The chain combines TRBV19 with TRBJ2-7; 14 positions agree with TRBD2. Germline trimming cut 6 bases from V and 6 bases from J; bases unmatched to any gene: 7. The CDR3 totals 15 residues. Looked up from germline, CDR1 is LNHDA and CDR2 is SQIVND (reference sequence). The CDR3 here is CASSLTGLAGAEQYF. The DNA of the CDR3 is TGTGCCAGTAGCCTTACGGGACTAGCGGGAGCCGAGCAGTACTTC.

This clone was seen more than once but under ten times. The chain has TRBV6-4 and TRBJ2-2; a weak D match, TRBD2 (6 bases). The CDR3 consists of 15 residues. Between the trimmed V and J ends, which lost 0 bases and 1 base, there was a span of 6 bases. CDR1 and CDR2 from the germline V gene are MRHNA and SNTAGT. The CDR3 DNA reads TGTGCCAGCAGTGACTCGGGAGGGAACACCGGGGAGCTGTTTTTT. It is translated as CASSDSGGNTGELFF.

This clone was recorded a few times. The V gene is TRBV25-1, the J gene TRBJ2-1, with a tentative D call TRBD2 (6 bases). Germline V gene data show CDR1 as MGHDK and CDR2 as SYGVNS. V was trimmed by 4 bases and J by 0 bases, leaving 16 bases between them. The CDR3 contains 17 residues. Written as DNA, the CDR3 is TGTGCCAGCAGTGCGTCTGGAGGGTCAGGCTCCTACAATGAGCAGTTCTTC. It codes for CASSASGGSGSYNEQFF.

The chain uses TRBV7-8 and TRBJ1-2; a possible D gene is TRBD1 (5 bases). This CDR3 region has 13 residues. CDR1 SGHVS and CDR2 FQNEAQ come from the germline V gene. V lost 5 bases and J 2 bases, leaving 9 bases between the germline ends. CDR3 coding DNA: TGTGCCAGCAGCGTGGACAAAAACTATGGCTACACCTTC. This codes for CASSVDKNYGYTF. Combining the CDR3 with reference TRBV7-8 and TRBJ1-2 gives the whole variable domain GAGVSQSPRYKVAKRGQDVALRCDPISGHVSLFWYQQALGQGPEFLTYFQNEAQLDKSGLPSDRFFAERPEGSVSTLKIQRTQQEDSAVYLCASSVDKNYGYTFGSGTRLTVV.

V and J are TRBV5-1 and TRBJ2-5; TRBD1 aligns across 8 bases. The germline gives CDR1 SGHRS, CDR2 YFSETQ. Unmatched junction bases numbered 4, after V lost 2 bases and J lost 4 bases. This CDR3 has 14 residues. CDR3 DNA sequence: TGCGCCAGCAGCTTCGGACAGGGTCCAGAGACCCAGTACTTC. Translating it yields CASSFGQGPETQYF.

This chain uses TRBV28 with TRBJ2-1, with 14 bases fitting TRBD2. This CDR3 is built from 17 residues. CDR1 is MDHEN and CDR2 is SYDVKM in the germline V gene. Trimming at V came to 4 bases and at J to 2 bases, leaving 4 bases not matched to a gene. CDR3 loop: CASSSGTSGSTYNEQFF. DNA for the CDR3: TGTGCCAGCAGTTCAGGGACTAGCGGGAGCACCTACAATGAGCAGTTCTTC.

The chain is built from TRBV25-1 and TRBJ1-1; TRBD1 might be the D (6 bases). V shed 0 bases and J shed 0 bases, with 14 bases lying between them. Germline V gene data show CDR1 as MGHDK and CDR2 as SYGVNS. The CDR3 totals 17 residues. The DNA for the CDR3 is TGTGCCAGCAGTGAATACGGGGGGGCGCTGTTGAACACTGAAGCTTTCTTT. Protein product: CASSEYGGALLNTEAFF.

The chain employs TRBV5-1 and TRBJ1-3; D remains ambiguous. This CDR3 has 18 amino acids. V gave up 0 bases and J gave up 0 bases, with 16 bases separating them. Germline CDR1 SGHRS, CDR2 YFSETQ. As DNA, the CDR3 is TGCGCCAGCAGCTTGGAGGGAGGGATTAGAAACTCTGGAAACACCATATATTTT. Residues: CASSLEGGIRNSGNTIYF. Filled out from reference TRBV5-1 and TRBJ1-3, the complete variable domain reads KAGVTQTPRYLIKTRGQQVTLSCSPISGHRSVSWYQQTPGQGLQFLFEYFSETQRNKGNFPGRFSGRQFSNSRSEMNVSTLELGDSALYLCASSLEGGIRNSGNTIYFGEGSWLTVV.

V gene TRBV6-4 combines with J gene TRBJ2-3; 9 bases align to TRBD2. Unmatched junction bases numbered 16, after V lost 8 bases and J lost 4 bases. The CDR3 extends over 17 amino acids. Per germline, CDR1 MRHNA and CDR2 SNTAGT. The CDR3 region is CASSPSAGAGGSDTQYF. DNA of the CDR3: TGTGCCAGCTCCCCCTCAGCCGGAGCGGGGGGATCAGATACGCAGTATTTT.

The rearrangement links TRBV7-9 to TRBJ1-6; a weak D match, TRBD1 (5 bases). Trimming pared 0 bases from V and 9 bases from J, leaving 18 bases between. This CDR3 has 17 residues. Germline values: CDR1 SEHNR, CDR2 FQNEAQ (reference sequence). The CDR3 DNA follows: TGTGCCAGCAGCTTAGCCAAGACCTCAGGGTTAGGTTCACCCCTCCACTTT. This translates into CASSLAKTSGLGSPLHF. Full variable domain (missing parts from reference TRBV7-9 and TRBJ1-6): DTGVSQNPRHKITKRGQNVTFRCDPISEHNRLYWYRQTLGQGPEFLTYFQNEAQLEKSRLLSDRFSAERPKGSFSTLEIQRTEQGDSAMYLCASSLAKTSGLGSPLHFGNGTRLTVT.

The chain recombines TRBV27 with TRBJ2-7, with D possibly being TRBD1 (5 bases). V was shortened by 2 bases and J by 5 bases, with 13 bases between the two germline ends. The CDR3 has 14 amino acids. Germline values: CDR1 MNHEY, CDR2 SMNVEV (reference sequence). In DNA form, the CDR3 reads TGTGCCAGCAGTTTACTTGGCCAGGGTCACGAGCAGTACTTC. This translates into CASSLLGQGHEQYF.

The chain carries TRBV18 and TRBJ2-3; 9 bases are shared with TRBD2. Germline V CDR1 and CDR2: KGHSH, LQKENI. V was clipped by 5 bases and J by 1 base; unmatched bases: 28. The CDR3 sequence is 23 residues long. The CDR3: CASSRWVANVAGVIMAGTDTQYF. CDR3 in DNA: TGTGCCAGCTCAAGGTGGGTCGCAAACGTAGCGGGAGTAATTATGGCTGGCACAGATACGCAGTATTTT.

The chain joins TRBV4-2 to TRBJ2-4; 13 nucleotides match TRBD2. CDR3 length: 18 residues. Germline V gene sequence: CDR1 LGHNA, CDR2 YNFKEQ. J lost 0 bases, V lost 4 bases, and 6 bases had no gene match. The CDR3 loop is CASSRMTSGGLAKNIQYF. The CDR3 bases are TGTGCCAGCAGCCGAATGACTAGCGGGGGGCTAGCCAAAAACATTCAGTACTTC.

This sequence joins TRBV6-5 and TRBJ2-1, with D possibly being TRBD2 (5 bases). This CDR3 has 14 amino acids. The germline V and J ends were trimmed by 5 bases and 4 bases, with 12 bases remaining between them. Germline CDR1 is MNHEY and CDR2 is SVGAGI. For the CDR3, the DNA is TGTGCCAGCAGTCTCCGGGAAACTTACAATGAGCAGTTCTTC. This translates into CASSLRETYNEQFF.

As for this clone: This is likely a read error, given that the CDR3 carries no conserved phenylalanine or tryptophan at its end. This chain links TRBV19 with TRBJ1-5, with 8 nucleotides matching TRBD1. The length of the CDR3 is 14 residues. The trim removed 7 bases at V and 3 bases at J, leaving 5 bases unmatched. The germline CDR1 and CDR2 sequences are LNHDA and SQIVND (reference sequence). The chain's CDR3 is CASIRDRFNQPQHL. The CDR3 DNA sequence: TGTGCCAGTATTAGGGACAGGTTCAATCAGCCCCAGCATCTT.

The chain combines TRBV7-6 with TRBJ1-3, with TRBD1 identical over 12 bases. Germline CDR1 is SGHVS and CDR2 is FNYEAQ. The CDR3 is 15 residues long. Trimming at V came to 5 bases and at J to 14 bases, leaving 13 bases not matched to a gene. The CDR3 loop reads CASSPLGQGANSVYF. The CDR3 DNA follows: TGTGCCAGCAGCCCATTGGGACAGGGGGCGAATTCCGTATATTTT.

The chain combines TRBV5-4 with TRBJ2-5; 7 bases align to TRBD2. Germline-derived CDR1 and CDR2 are SGHNT and YYREEE (reference sequence). Trimming cost V 5 bases and J 6 bases; bases outside gene matches: 10. CDR3 length equals 14 residues. CDR3 region: CASSGGGVVKTQYF. The CDR3 DNA follows: TGTGCCAGCAGTGGGGGGGGAGTAGTAAAGACCCAGTACTTC.

V gene TRBV27 combines with J gene TRBJ2-5, with D perhaps matching TRBD1 (7 bases). Germline CDR1 is MNHEY and CDR2 is SMNVEV (reference sequence). V was clipped by 5 bases and J by 1 base, with 14 bases between them. This CDR3 is built from 15 residues. The CDR3 nucleotides are TGTGCCAGCAGTCCGACTAGGGACAGCCAAGAGACCCAGTACTTC. It encodes CASSPTRDSQETQYF.

This chain uses TRBV18 with TRBJ1-2, with TRBD1 as a possible D gene (5 bases). The CDR3 has 12 amino acids. V was shortened by 3 bases and J by 4 bases, with 6 bases between the two germline ends. Germline CDR1 reads KGHSH; CDR2 reads LQKENI. CDR3 bases: TGTGCCAGCTCACCTGGGGCCTATGGCTACACCTTC. It specifies CASSPGAYGYTF.

With respect to this clone: Other DNA sequences from this sample encode an identical CDR3 as well. CDR3 sequence: CSVGQGQETQYF. The CDR3 DNA reads TGCAGCGTGGGACAGGGGCAAGAGACCCAGTACTTC. The V and J genes are TRBV29-1 and TRBJ2-5, with 10 bases fitting TRBD1. The ends lost 6 bases at V and 2 bases at J; junction bases unmatched: 0. Per the germline V gene, CDR1 is SQVTM and CDR2 is ANQGSEA. The CDR3 consists of 12 residues.

The genes are TRBV4-2 and TRBJ2-3; 7 bases line up with TRBD2. CDR1 is LGHNA and CDR2 is YNFKEQ in the germline V gene. The CDR3 totals 18 residues. Losses at the gene ends were 0 bases for V and 2 bases for J; bases not matched to a gene: 11. CDR3 nucleotides: TGTGCCAGCAGCCAAGAGGCCACTAGCGCGGGGACCACAGATACGCAGTATTTT. Amino acid sequence: CASSQEATSAGTTDTQYF.

The rearrangement links TRBV2 to TRBJ1-5; 9 bases fit TRBD1. Germline CDR1 reads SNHLY; CDR2 reads FYNNEI. The V gene end was trimmed by 9 bases and the J gene end by 0 bases; junction bases not matched to a gene: 18. The CDR3 spans 19 residues. CDR3 nucleotides: TGTGCCAGAGTAAAACCTGGGACAGGGACATTTGATAGCAATCAGCCCCAGCATTTT. Encoded protein: CARVKPGTGTFDSNQPQHF.

V is TRBV4-2 and J is TRBJ1-1; D gene ambiguous. V gave up 0 bases and J gave up 2 bases, with 7 bases separating them. The CDR3 totals 14 residues. The germline V gene has CDR1 LGHNA and CDR2 YNFKEQ. CDR3 in DNA: TGTGCCAGCAGCCAAGACAGAATAAACACTGAAGCTTTCTTT. Translated: CASSQDRINTEAFF.

The chain uses TRBV18 and TRBJ1-4; 7 nucleotides match TRBD1. Germline trimming cut 0 bases from V and 5 bases from J; bases unmatched to any gene: 0. Germline V CDR1 and CDR2: KGHSH, LQKENI. The CDR3 length is 14 residues. The CDR3 coding sequence is TGTGCCAGCTCACCACCGGGACAGAATGAAAAACTGTTTTTT. It is translated as CASSPPGQNEKLFF. Looking up the rest from reference TRBV18 and TRBJ1-4 gives the full variable domain: NAGVMQNPRHLVRRRGQEARLRCSPMKGHSHVYWYRQLPEEGLKFMVYLQKENIIDESGMPKERFSAEFPKEGPSILRIQQVVRGDSAAYFCASSPPGQNEKLFFGSGTQLSVL.

The rearrangement joins TRBV11-2 to TRBJ1-2, with TRBD1 matching 9 bases. The CDR3 extends over 14 amino acids. The V gene end was trimmed by 6 bases and the J gene end by 4 bases; junction bases not matched to a gene: 6. Germline V gene data show CDR1 as SGHAT and CDR2 as FQNNGV. CDR3 nucleotides: TGTGCCAGCAGGATGGGGACAGGGACCTATGGCTACACCTTC. Its translation: CASRMGTGTYGYTF.

The chain recombines TRBV19 with TRBJ1-2, with TRBD1 matching over 9 bases. This CDR3 region has 16 residues. Trimming at V came to 8 bases and at J to 8 bases, leaving 18 bases not matched to a gene. Per germline, CDR1 LNHDA and CDR2 SQIVND (reference sequence). CDR3 DNA: TGTGCCAGTCGTTCATGGGACACAGGGGGCGAAAAGGGCTACACCTTC. It yields the protein CASRSWDTGGEKGYTF.